A selection of T cell receptor beta chains follows, all from one sample in a study of blood T cells in healthy people across ages. TCRdb passed the 5' RACE reads through MiXCR, listing each CDR3 protein once. The sample has roughly 700,000 distinct CDR3 sequences, about 34% seen once; the top ten hold about 16%. Material: blood. The receptors originated from a woman aged 80 or older in good health. CDR3s include the opening cysteine and the closing phenylalanine or tryptophan. Each record gives: CDR3 length, J gene, V gene, D gene, clone size, CDR3 DNA, CDR3 protein. The D gene is left open where the match is weak. A row's size may be missing; if present it is once, few, many or a size class.

14 TRBJ1-2 TRBV7-9 . . TGTGCCAGCAGCTCGTACAGGGTGCGCTGTGGCTACACCTTC CASSSYRVRCGYTF
19 TRBJ2-1 TRBV6-5 TRBD2 . TGTGCCAGCAGTTACTCCCAAACTAGCGGGAGAAGAAGATACAATGAGCAGTTCTTC CASSYSQTSGRRRYNEQFF
14 TRBJ2-3 TRBV7-2 . many TGTGCCAGCAGCTTATGGGGGCGCACAGATACGCAGTATTTT CASSLWGRTDTQYF
15 TRBJ1-1 TRBV6-2/TRBV6-3 . . TGTGCCAGCAGTCCTCGGGGGGGAACGGACACTGAAGCTTTCTTT CASSPRGGTDTEAFF
12 TRBJ2-1 TRBV11-1 . . TGTGCCAGCGTCTCAGGTTTCAATGAGCAGTTCTTC CASVSGFNEQFF
16 TRBJ2-7 TRBV5-1 TRBD2 many TGCGCCAGCAGCTTACGGGGGGGGCGAGGATCCTACGAGCAGTACTTC CASSLRGGRGSYEQYF
14 TRBJ2-7 TRBV29-1 . many TGCAGCGTTGAAGACGTTGGAGGGGGCGACGAGCAGTACTTC CSVEDVGGGDEQYF
13 TRBJ1-1 TRBV6-5 TRBD1 few TGTGCCAGTACCGACAGGGGGAACACTGAAGCTTTCTTT CASTDRGNTEAFF
18 TRBJ1-2 TRBV14 . few TGTGCCAGCAGCCCTATCGGATTGGGACCTCGGTCAGGATATGGCTACACCTTC CASSPIGLGPRSGYGYTF
12 TRBJ2-3 TRBV7-2 TRBD2 many TGTGCCAGCGGGACTAGCGGGGTGGATGAGTATTTT CASGTSGVDEYF
17 TRBJ2-6 TRBV7-2 . many TGTGCCAGCAGTCCCAGGGCAGGTGCCTCTGGGGCCAACGTCCTGACTTTC CASSPRAGASGANVLTF
16 TRBJ2-6 TRBV5-1 TRBD1 many TGCGCCAGCAGCTCTGGGACAGCCTCTGGGGCCAACGTCCTGACTTTC CASSSGTASGANVLTF
15 TRBJ2-7 TRBV4-3 TRBD1 . TGCGCCAGCAGCCAAGGATGGACAGGTTCCTACGGGCAGTACTTC CASSQGWTGSYGQYF
14 TRBJ1-4 TRBV6-6 . . TGTGCCAGCAGTTACTTCGGAGGAAATGAAAAACTGTTTTTT CASSYFGGNEKLFF
17 TRBJ2-3 TRBV5-1 . once TGCGCCAGCAGCTCATTAGAGACGGTTAGGAGCACAGATACGCAGTATTTT CASSSLETVRSTDTQYF
16 TRBJ2-1 TRBV12-3/TRBV12-4 . many TGTGCCAGCAGTTCCGGCGTTCAGGTCTACTACAATGAGCAGTTCTTC CASSSGVQVYYNEQFF
15 TRBJ1-5 TRBV2 TRBD1 once TGTGCCAGCAGTAACCGGGACAGGGTCGATCAGCCCCAGCATTTT CASSNRDRVDQPQHF
13 TRBJ2-5 TRBV20-1 . . TGCAGTGCTAGACTACAAGAGAACACTGAAGCTTACTTC CSARLQENTEAYF
14 TRBJ2-4 TRBV20-1 . . TGCAGTGCTAGAGACGCGGGACAGAAAAACATTCAGTACTTC CSARDAGQKNIQYF
13 TRBJ2-1 TRBV11-3 . . TGTGCCAGCAGCTTAGGAGCTGACACTGAGCAGTTCTTC CASSLGADTEQFF
17 TRBJ2-3 TRBV6-2/TRBV6-3 . many TGTGCCAGCAGTCAAGCCCGCGACATGGTAGGCACAGATACGCAGTATTTT CASSQARDMVGTDTQYF
13 TRBJ2-4 TRBV7-9 . . TGTGCCAGCAGCCCGACAGGAATGAACATTCAGTACTTC CASSPTGMNIQYF
14 TRBJ2-7 TRBV4-2 . many TGTGCCAGCAGCCAAGAGAAGAGCTCCTACGAGCAGTACTTC CASSQEKSSYEQYF
15 TRBJ2-5 TRBV5-6 . many TGTGCCAGCACCCAAGGCGGGGCCCTACGAGAGACCCAGTACTTC CASTQGGALRETQYF
17 TRBJ2-3 TRBV18 . . TGTGCCGGCTCACCGGACTATGCGACATCCAGCACAGATACGCAGTATTTT CAGSPDYATSSTDTQYF
15 TRBJ2-3 TRBV20-1 TRBD1 many TGCAGTGCTACCCCCGGGACAGGGCAGGTGGATACGCAGTATTTT CSATPGTGQVDTQYF
15 TRBJ1-5 TRBV12-3/TRBV12-4 TRBD1 once TGTGCCAGCAGTCCCACCGGACAGGTGGATCAGCCCCAGCAATTT CASSPTGQVDQPQQF
13 TRBJ2-4 TRBV3-1 . many TGTGCCAGCAGCCAGGGGTCCAAAAACATTCAGTACTTC CASSQGSKNIQYF
14 TRBJ2-7 TRBV6-2/TRBV6-3 TRBD2 . TGTGCAAGCAGTTACTCGGGACTAGCGTACGGGCAGTACTTC CASSYSGLAYGQYF
14 TRBJ1-2 TRBV5-6 TRBD1 . TGTGCCAGCAGCTACATACAGGGGGCCCATGGCTACACCTTC CASSYIQGAHGYTF
18 TRBJ2-3 TRBV20-1 TRBD2 many TGCAGTGCTAGAAATCTTGGCGGGGGGGCATCTAGCACAGATACGCAGTATTTT CSARNLGGGASSTDTQYF
15 TRBJ2-1 TRBV9 . few TGTGCCAACAGCGTAGGCGTAGGCTCCTACAATGAGCAGTTCTTC CANSVGVGSYNEQFF
14 TRBJ1-4 TRBV7-9 TRBD1 . TGTGCCAGCAGCCCACAGGCGGACAGGGGGGAACTGTTTTTT CASSPQADRGELFF